These T cell receptor beta chains were read from a single sample in a study of T cell repertoires in cytomegalovirus infection. TCRdb fed the reads into MiXCR, producing one record per CDR3 protein. There are around 260,000 distinct CDR3 sequences in the sample; approximately 8.3% occur only once, and about 15% lies in the top ten. Sequencing was performed on PBMCs. All receptors derive from a human donor in good health (CMV status not recorded). Some clones in this sample may be carry-over from other donors' samples. The CDR3 runs from the conserved cysteine through the conserved F or W. A D gene is named only where the DNA matches it firmly. Clone sizes are given selectively: once, few, many, or a class where the clone is expanded.

TRBV7-2	TRBJ1-5	many	-	TGTGCCAGCAGCTTACAGCATAGCAATCAGCCCCAGCATTTT	CASSLQHSNQPQHF
TRBV7-2	TRBJ1-1	many	-	TGTGCCAGCAACGTGGGGACAAAGAACACTGAAGCTTTCTTT	CASNVGTKNTEAFF
TRBV28	TRBJ1-5	many	-	TGTGCCAGCAGTCAAAAAGGACGGGCATATAGCAATCAGCCCCAGCATTTT	CASSQKGRAYSNQPQHF
TRBV28	TRBJ2-3	-	-	TGTGCCAGCAGTCCCCTCGGCGGGAATAAGGCAGATACGCAGTATTTT	CASSPLGGNKADTQYF
TRBV7-2	TRBJ1-6	many	TRBD1	TGTGCCAGCAGCTCGGGACAGAGTGGTAATTCACCCCTCCACTTT	CASSSGQSGNSPLHF
TRBV7-8	TRBJ2-1	many	TRBD2	TGTGCCAGCAGCTGGACTAGCGGGATGAGGAGCTCCTACAATGAGCAGTTCTTC	CASSWTSGMRSSYNEQFF
TRBV12-3/TRBV12-4	TRBJ1-6	many	-	TGTGCCCCTCGGGAGTATAATTCACCCCTCCACTTT	CAPREYNSPLHF
TRBV28	TRBJ2-3	many	-	TGTGCCACTAGTGCGGGGCAGGGGAGTAAGGCAGATACGCAGTATTTT	CATSAGQGSKADTQYF
TRBV4-3	TRBJ2-7	many	TRBD1	TGCGCCAGCAGCCAATACGGGACAGGGGGCTACGAGCAGTACTTC	CASSQYGTGGYEQYF
TRBV7-2	TRBJ2-2	many	-	TGTGCCAGCAGCTTAGCAGGAGGGAGCACCGGGGAGCTGTTTTTT	CASSLAGGSTGELFF
TRBV12-3/TRBV12-4	TRBJ1-2	many	TRBD1	TGTGCCAGCACCCCTGGGACAGCCTATGGCTACACCTTC	CASTPGTAYGYTF
TRBV20-1	TRBJ2-3	few	TRBD2	TGCAGTGCCCCTTCACGGCGGGAGGCAGATACGCAGTATTTT	CSAPSRREADTQYF
TRBV20-1	TRBJ2-1	-	-	TGCAGTGCTATTGGACGGCCGAGTGATGAGCAGTTCTTC	CSAIGRPSDEQFF
TRBV7-2	TRBJ1-2	many	-	TGTGCCAGCAGCGCGCGAAGGGGGTACGGCTACACCTTC	CASSARRGYGYTF
TRBV7-2	TRBJ1-3	many	-	TGTGCCAGCAGCCATGTCAGCTCTGGAAACACCATATATTTT	CASSHVSSGNTIYF